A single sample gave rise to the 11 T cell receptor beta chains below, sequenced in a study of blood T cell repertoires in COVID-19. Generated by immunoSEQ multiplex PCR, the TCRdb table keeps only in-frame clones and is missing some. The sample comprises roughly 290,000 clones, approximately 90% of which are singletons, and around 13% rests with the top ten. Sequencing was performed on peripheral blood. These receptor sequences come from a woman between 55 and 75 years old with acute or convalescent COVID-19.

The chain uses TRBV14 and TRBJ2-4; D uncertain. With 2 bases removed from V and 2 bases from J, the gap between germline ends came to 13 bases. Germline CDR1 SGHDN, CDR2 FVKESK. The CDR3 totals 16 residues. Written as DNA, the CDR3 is TGTGCCAGCAGCCAATATGGCAGTCTGTCCAAAAACATTCAGTACTTC. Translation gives CASSQYGSLSKNIQYF.

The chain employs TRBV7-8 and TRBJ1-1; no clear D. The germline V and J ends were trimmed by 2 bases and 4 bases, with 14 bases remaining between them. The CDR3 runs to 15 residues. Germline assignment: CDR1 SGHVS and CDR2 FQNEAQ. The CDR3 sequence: CASSLMRRGSTEAFF. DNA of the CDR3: TGTGCCAGCAGCTTAATGAGGCGAGGGAGCACTGAAGCTTTCTTT.

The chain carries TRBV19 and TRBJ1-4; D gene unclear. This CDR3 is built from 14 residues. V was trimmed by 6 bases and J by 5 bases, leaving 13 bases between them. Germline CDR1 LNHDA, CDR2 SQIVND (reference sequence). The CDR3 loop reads CASRPTGPNEKLFF. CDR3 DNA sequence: TGTGCCAGTAGACCAACTGGGCCAAATGAAAAACTGTTTTTT.

The CDR3 sequence: CAWSQGNYGYTF. CDR3 DNA sequence: TGTGCCTGGAGTCAGGGAAACTATGGCTACACCTTC. The chain links TRBV30 to TRBJ1-2, with a possible D match to TRBD1 (5 bases). Germline V CDR1 and CDR2: GTSNPN, SVGIG (reference sequence). This CDR3 contains 12 residues. V lost 2 bases, J lost 2 bases, and 6 bases lay in between. Variable domain in full (rest from reference TRBV30 and TRBJ1-2): SQTIHQWPATLVQPVGSPLSLECTVEGTSNPNLYWYRQAAGRGLQLLFYSVGIGQISSEVPQNLSASRPQDRQFILSSKKLLLSDSGFYLCAWSQGNYGYTFGSGTRLTVV.

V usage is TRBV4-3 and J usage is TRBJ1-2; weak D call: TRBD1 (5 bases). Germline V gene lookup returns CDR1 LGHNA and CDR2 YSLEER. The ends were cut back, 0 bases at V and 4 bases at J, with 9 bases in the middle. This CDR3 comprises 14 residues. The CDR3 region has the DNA TGCGCCAGCAGCCAAGACAGGGTGACCTATGGCTACACCTTC. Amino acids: CASSQDRVTYGYTF.

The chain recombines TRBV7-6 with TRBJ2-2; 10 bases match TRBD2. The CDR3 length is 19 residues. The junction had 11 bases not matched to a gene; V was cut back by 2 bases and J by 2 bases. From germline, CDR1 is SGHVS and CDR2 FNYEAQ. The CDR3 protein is CASSLKRGSGGTNTGELFF. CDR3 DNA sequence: TGTGCCAGCAGCTTAAAAAGGGGTAGCGGGGGGACCAACACCGGGGAGCTGTTTTTT.

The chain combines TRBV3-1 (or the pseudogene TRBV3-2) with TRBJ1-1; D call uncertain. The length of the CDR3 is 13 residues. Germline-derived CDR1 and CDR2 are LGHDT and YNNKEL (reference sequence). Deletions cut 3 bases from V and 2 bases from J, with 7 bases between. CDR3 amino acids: CASSQGDNTEAFF. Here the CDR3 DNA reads TGTGCCAGCAGCCAGGGAGATAACACTGAAGCTTTCTTT.

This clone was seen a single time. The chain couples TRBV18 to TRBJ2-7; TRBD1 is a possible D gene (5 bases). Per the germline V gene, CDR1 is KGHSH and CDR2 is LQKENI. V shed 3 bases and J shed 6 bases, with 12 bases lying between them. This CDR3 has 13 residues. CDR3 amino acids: CASSPARESEQYF. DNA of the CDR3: TGTGCCAGCTCACCGGCCAGGGAATCCGAGCAGTACTTC.

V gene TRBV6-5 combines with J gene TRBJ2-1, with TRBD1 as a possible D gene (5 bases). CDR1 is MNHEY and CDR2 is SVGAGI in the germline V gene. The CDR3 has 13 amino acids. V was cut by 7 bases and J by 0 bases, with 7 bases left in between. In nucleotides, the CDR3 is TGTGCCAGCAACCAGGGCTCCTACAATGAGCAGTTCTTC. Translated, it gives CASNQGSYNEQFF.

In nucleotides, the CDR3 is TGTGCCAGCAGCCCAAATGACGGGACAGAAACTTACAATGAGCAGTTCTTC. It encodes CASSPNDGTETYNEQFF. This rearrangement joins TRBV7-6 to TRBJ2-1, with TRBD1 identical over 7 bases. The V segment lost 5 bases and the J segment 4 bases; nucleotides outside the gene matches: 14. This CDR3 has 17 residues. Per germline, CDR1 SGHVS and CDR2 FNYEAQ.

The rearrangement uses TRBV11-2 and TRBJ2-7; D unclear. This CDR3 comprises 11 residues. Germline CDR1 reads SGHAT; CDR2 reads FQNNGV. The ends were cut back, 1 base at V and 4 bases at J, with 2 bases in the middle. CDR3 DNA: TGTGCCAGCAGCTTAGCGTACGAGCAGTACTTC. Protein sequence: CASSLAYEQYF.